This TCR beta chain originates from a study of T-cell reconstitution after alpha-beta-depleted transplantation in children. Library preparation (for TCRbeta) was performed with unique molecular identifiers. One entry per CDR3 protein results from TCRdb running MiXCR on the PCR reads. The sample lists over 450,000 distinct CDR3 sequences, approximately 10% occurring once. The CDR3 is made up of 15 amino acids. The junction had 6 bases not matched to a gene; V was cut back by 2 bases and J by 6 bases. From germline, CDR1 is SGHRS and CDR2 YFSETQ. Study-level findings and limits: The study traced high day-60 TCRbeta diversity in some patients to surviving recipient T cells and thymic progenitors. Roughly two months post-transplant, alpha-beta T cells reportedly originated from several hundred graft clones that had expanded. Counts and diversity of T cells one year after transplant came mostly from newly produced T cells.

This clonotype was seen a handful of times. What it binds is unknown. This sequence originates from a child younger than 10 with inherited bone marrow failure, due to receive a stem cell transplant. Source: PBMCs, taken before TCRalphabeta/CD19-depleted stem cell transplant. This chain connects TRBV5-1 to TRBJ2-2, with 8 bases lining up with TRBD2. The CDR3 DNA sequence: TGCGCCAGCAGCTTCTTGGTAGCGGGACCCGGGGAGCTGTTTTTT. Translated: CASSFLVAGPGELFF.